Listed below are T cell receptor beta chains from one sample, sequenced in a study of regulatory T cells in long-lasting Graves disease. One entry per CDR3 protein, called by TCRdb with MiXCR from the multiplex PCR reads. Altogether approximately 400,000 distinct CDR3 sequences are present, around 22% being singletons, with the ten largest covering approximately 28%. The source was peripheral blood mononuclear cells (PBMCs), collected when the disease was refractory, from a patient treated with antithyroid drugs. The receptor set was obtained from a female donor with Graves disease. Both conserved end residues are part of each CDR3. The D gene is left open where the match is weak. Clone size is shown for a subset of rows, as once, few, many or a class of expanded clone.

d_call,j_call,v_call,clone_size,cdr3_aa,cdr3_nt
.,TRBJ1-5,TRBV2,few,CASSEVTVNQPQHF,TGTGCCAGCAGTGAAGTGACAGTCAATCAGCCCCAGCATTTT
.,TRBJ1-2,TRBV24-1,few,CATSDLQGHYGYTF,TGTGCCACCAGTGATTTACAGGGCCACTATGGCTACACCTTC
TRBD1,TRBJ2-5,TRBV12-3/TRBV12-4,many,CASSLAGQVQETQYF,TGTGCCAGCAGTTTAGCGGGACAGGTCCAAGAGACCCAGTACTTC
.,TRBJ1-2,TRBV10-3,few,CAISDGGTQGRNGYTF,TGTGCCATCAGTGATGGGGGTACACAGGGTCGGAATGGCTACACCTTC
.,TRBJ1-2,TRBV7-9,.,CASSPPGPAGYTF,TGTGCCAGCAGCCCACCGGGCCCAGCGGGCTACACCTTC
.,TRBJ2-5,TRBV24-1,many,CATSEEKTQYF,TGTGCCACCAGTGAGGAGAAAACCCAGTACTTC
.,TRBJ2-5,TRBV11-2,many,CASSLYGNTEETQYF,TGTGCCAGCAGCTTATACGGGAATACCGAAGAGACCCAGTACTTC
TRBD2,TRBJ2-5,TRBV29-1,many,CSVARLALETQYF,TGCAGCGTTGCTCGACTAGCCTTGGAGACCCAGTACTTC
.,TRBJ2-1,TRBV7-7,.,CASSFSGNGEQFF,TGTGCTAGCAGCTTCTCCGGGAACGGTGAGCAGTTCTTC
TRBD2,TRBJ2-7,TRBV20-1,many,CSARRTSGGYEQYF,TGCAGTGCTAGGCGCACTAGCGGAGGCTACGAGCAGTACTTC
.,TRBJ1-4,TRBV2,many,CASRKEASTNEKLFF,TGTGCCAGCAGAAAGGAGGCATCAACTAATGAAAAACTGTTTTTT
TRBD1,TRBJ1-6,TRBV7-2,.,CASSPSPTGRTYNSPLHF,TGTGCCAGCAGCCCATCCCCGACAGGGCGCACCTATAATTCACCCCTCCACTTT
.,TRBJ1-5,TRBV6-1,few,CASTKRTGDQPQHF,TGTGCCAGCACCAAAAGAACAGGTGATCAGCCCCAGCATTTT
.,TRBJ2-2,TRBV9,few,CASTPQTRGELFF,TGTGCCAGCACCCCACAAACTCGGGGGGAGCTGTTTTTT
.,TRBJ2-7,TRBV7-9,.,CASSLDMGSGQYF,TGTGCCAGCAGCTTAGATATGGGGAGTGGGCAGTACTTC
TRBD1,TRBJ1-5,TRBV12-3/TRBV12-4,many,CASSLGQGAWQPQHF,TGTGCCAGCAGCCTCGGACAGGGGGCATGGCAGCCCCAGCATTTT
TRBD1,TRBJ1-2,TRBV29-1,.,CSVFGQGLGYGYTF,TGCAGCGTTTTCGGACAGGGCCTGGGCTATGGCTACACCTTC
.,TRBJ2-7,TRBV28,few,CASRNGGSGLHYEQYF,TGTGCCAGCAGGAATGGAGGGTCGGGGCTCCACTACGAGCAGTACTTC
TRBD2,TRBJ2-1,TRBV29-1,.,CSAAGVSYNEQFF,TGCAGTGCAGCGGGAGTCTCCTACAATGAGCAGTTCTTC
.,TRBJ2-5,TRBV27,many,CASSLSARRQETQYF,TGTGCCAGCAGTCTATCCGCTAGGAGGCAAGAGACCCAGTACTTC
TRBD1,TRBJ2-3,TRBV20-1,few,CSALTGERTDTQYF,TGCAGTGCGTTAACAGGGGAACGAACAGATACGCAGTATTTT
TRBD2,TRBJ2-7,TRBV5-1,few,CASSLEASGRNEQYF,TGCGCCAGCAGCTTGGAGGCTAGCGGGAGAAACGAGCAGTACTTC
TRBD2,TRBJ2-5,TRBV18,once,CASSRRGGQETQYF,TGTGCCAGCTCAAGACGGGGGGGGCAAGAGACCCAGTACTTC
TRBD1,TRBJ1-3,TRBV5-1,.,CASGSWPYSGDRGTHTIYF,TGCGCCAGCGGCTCCTGGCCCTATAGCGGCGACAGGGGGACGCACACCATATATTTT
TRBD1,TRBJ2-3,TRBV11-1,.,CASSAAGTGASRDTQYF,TGTGCCAGCAGCGCCGCCGGGACAGGGGCCTCGCGAGATACGCAGTATTTT
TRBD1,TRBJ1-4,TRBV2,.,CASSSGTGVNEKLFF,TGTGCCAGCAGCTCCGGGACAGGGGTAAATGAAAAACTGTTTTTT
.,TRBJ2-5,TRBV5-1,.,CASSLTPGAPETQYF,TGCGCCAGCAGCTTGACACCAGGGGCGCCGGAGACCCAGTACTTC
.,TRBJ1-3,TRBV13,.,CASSTARGNTIYF,TGTGCCAGCAGCACCGCGCGGGGAAACACCATATATTTT
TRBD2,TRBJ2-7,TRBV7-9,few,CASSFFGLAATYEQYF,TGTGCCAGCAGCTTTTTCGGACTAGCGGCAACCTACGAGCAGTACTTC
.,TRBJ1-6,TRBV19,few,CASSGQGSSPLHF,TGTGCCAGTAGCGGTCAGGGAAGCTCACCCCTCCACTTT
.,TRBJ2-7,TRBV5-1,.,CASSPGHSSYEQYF,TGCGCCAGCAGCCCGGGACATAGCTCCTACGAGCAGTACTTC
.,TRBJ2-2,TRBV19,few,CASIRGGDSGPQRVRTGELFF,TGTGCCAGTATTCGAGGGGGGGACAGTGGCCCCCAGCGGGTACGCACCGGGGAGCTGTTTTTT
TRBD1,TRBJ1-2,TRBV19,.,CASSFTGDYGYTF,TGTGCCAGTAGCTTTACAGGGGACTATGGCTACACCTTC
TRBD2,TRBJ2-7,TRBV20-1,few,CSARLTSGYEQYF,TGCAGTGCTAGGTTAACTAGCGGGTACGAGCAGTACTTC
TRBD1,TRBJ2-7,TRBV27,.,CASSLGTGFSYEQYF,TGTGCCAGCAGTTTAGGGACAGGTTTTTCCTACGAGCAGTACTTC
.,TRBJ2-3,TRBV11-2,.,CASSRVQLQEGAGDTQYF,TGTGCCAGCAGCCGCGTACAGCTTCAGGAGGGCGCGGGAGATACGCAGTATTTT
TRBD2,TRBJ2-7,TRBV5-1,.,CASSLKEAGGNYEQYF,TGCGCCAGCAGCTTGAAGGAGGCGGGGGGGAACTACGAGCAGTACTTC
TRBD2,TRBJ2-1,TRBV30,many,CAWSPGLANEQFF,TGTGCCTGGAGTCCGGGACTAGCGAATGAGCAGTTCTTC
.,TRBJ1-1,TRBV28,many,CASSPAGTHMNTEAFF,TGTGCCAGCAGCCCAGCCGGAACACATATGAACACTGAAGCTTTCTTT
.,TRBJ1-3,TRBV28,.,CASSPPPSGNTIYF,TGTGCCAGCAGTCCACCCCCATCTGGAAACACCATATATTTT
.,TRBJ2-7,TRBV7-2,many,CASRQHGLSYEQYF,TGTGCCAGCAGACAACACGGACTATCCTACGAGCAGTACTTC
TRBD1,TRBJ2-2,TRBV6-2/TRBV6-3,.,CASKGQGVSGELFF,TGTGCCAGCAAGGGACAGGGGGTATCCGGGGAGCTGTTTTTT
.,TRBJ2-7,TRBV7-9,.,CASSLGSLDVSSYEQYF,TGTGCCAGCAGCTTAGGATCCTTGGACGTGAGCTCCTACGAGCAGTACTTC